The clone carrying this TCR beta chain turned up a few times. What it recognizes is unknown. This sample was taken from a study of T cell repertoires in cytomegalovirus infection. Study details: Public TCR beta signature analysis indicated the presence of both CMV infection and matching HLA type.

A single record per CDR3 protein comes from TCRdb applying MiXCR to the reads. The table includes about 920,000 distinct CDR3 sequences, 30% to 40% detected once. From germline, CDR1 is MNHEY and CDR2 SVGEGT. The junction had 7 bases not matched to a gene; V was cut back by 0 bases and J by 3 bases. This CDR3 region has 16 residues. This specimen consisted of cultured CD8+ T cells from PBMCs, obtained from culture after CMV antigen stimulation. The chain employs TRBV6-2 or TRBV6-3 and TRBJ2-7; 8 bases fit TRBD1. The clonotype was recovered from a human donor in good health (CMV status not recorded). Some clones in this sample may be carry-over from other donors' samples. CDR3 coding DNA: TGTGCCAGCAGTTACTCGCAGGGGGCACTAGGCTACGAGCAGTACGTC. Translated, it gives CASSYSQGALGYEQYV.